The 17 T cell receptor beta chains below were found in one sample sequenced in a study of T cell repertoires in ileal Crohn's disease (dated by TCRdb to between 2017 and 2020). Library preparation employed the immunoSEQ multiplex PCR assay. TCRdb took this table from immuneACCESS and kept in-frame rearrangements with V and J called. Such tables lack part of the clones; where checked against another copy, unresolved V genes explain under half of the gap, and the rest is unexplained. The sample table contains 4,000 to 6,000 clones; only one count was recorded for around 90% of them. The ten largest account for 4.4% of the sample. Taken with the paper, the label for time point translates to: proximal margin of the surgical specimen (macroscopically non-inflamed). Sequencing used ileal tissue. These receptor sequences come from an adult with Crohn's disease.

The CDR3 DNA sequence: TGTGCCAGCAGCGGGGTTCCCTCCGAGCAGTACTTC. Its translation: CASSGVPSEQYF. The chain is built from TRBV6-5 and TRBJ2-7; a weak D match, TRBD2 (5 bases). The CDR3 runs to 12 residues. Germline V lookup: CDR1 MNHEY, CDR2 SVGAGI. V was trimmed by 6 bases and J by 6 bases, leaving 12 bases between them.

The CDR3, as DNA: TGTGCCAGCAGTTACTCGGAGAACACTGAAGCTTTCTTT. Its protein product is CASSYSENTEAFF. The V call is TRBV6-6, the J call TRBJ1-1; D ambiguous. CDR1 is MNHNY and CDR2 is SVGAGI in the germline V gene (reference sequence). V lost 0 bases and J 1 base, leaving 3 bases between the germline ends. This CDR3 contains 13 residues.

The rearrangement links TRBV7-8 to TRBJ1-4, with a tentative D call TRBD1 (6 bases). The germline V gene has CDR1 SGHVS and CDR2 FQNEAQ. This CDR3 spans 15 amino acids. V gave up 5 bases and J gave up 8 bases, with 18 bases separating them. CDR3 nucleotides: TGTGCCAGCAGCCCAGGGGCGGGGAATCGGGAAAAACTGTTTTTT. Amino acids: CASSPGAGNREKLFF.

The chain has TRBV28 and TRBJ2-7; unclear D gene. Trimming pared 2 bases from V and 3 bases from J, leaving 5 bases between. The V gene's germline CDR1 is MDHEN and CDR2 SYDVKM. The CDR3 consists of 12 residues. The CDR3 spells CASSLGDYEQYF. CDR3 bases: TGTGCCAGCAGTTTAGGAGACTACGAGCAGTACTTC.

The J gene is TRBJ2-3, the V gene TRBV7-7; TRBD1 aligns across 9 bases. The germline gives CDR1 SSHAT, CDR2 FNYEAQ (reference sequence). Unmatched junction bases numbered 6, after V lost 5 bases and J lost 3 bases. This CDR3 is 15 amino acids long. Here the CDR3 reads CASSPGTGPTDTQYF. DNA for the CDR3: TGTGCCAGCAGCCCGGGGACAGGGCCAACAGATACGCAGTATTTT.

The chain has TRBV27 and TRBJ2-3; a possible D gene is TRBD2 (7 bases). The CDR3 is made up of 16 amino acids. CDR1 is MNHEY and CDR2 is SMNVEV in the germline V gene (reference sequence). Trimming took off 5 bases at V and 6 bases at J, with 21 bases between the two ends. CDR3 sequence (DNA): TGTGCCAGCAGTCACCGCCGGGGGGCAGCGGGGGATACGCAGTATTTT. The encoded protein is CASSHRRGAAGDTQYF.

This chain uses TRBV2 with TRBJ2-7; D is possibly TRBD1 (5 bases). Per germline, CDR1 SNHLY and CDR2 FYNNEI. The CDR3 extends over 13 amino acids. V lost 4 bases, J lost 5 bases, and 12 bases lay in between. The CDR3 protein is CASSGGVGDEQYF. The CDR3 DNA reads as TGTGCCAGCAGTGGTGGGGTAGGGGACGAGCAGTACTTC.

This clone appeared a single time. This chain joins TRBV7-8 and TRBJ1-3, with 8 bases lining up with TRBD1. In germline, CDR1 is SGHVS, CDR2 FQNEAQ. The CDR3 has 16 amino acids. Losses at the gene ends were 5 bases for V and 0 bases for J; bases not matched to a gene: 6. CDR3 sequence (DNA): TGTGCCAGCAGCCCCAGACAGGGGAACTCTGGAAACACCATATATTTT. Residues: CASSPRQGNSGNTIYF.

The rearrangement joins TRBV30 to TRBJ2-2, with D perhaps matching TRBD2 (5 bases). CDR1 and CDR2 from the germline V gene are GTSNPN and SVGIG (reference sequence). This CDR3 is 14 amino acids long. Trimming removed 0 bases at V and 5 bases at J, with 10 bases between. CDR3 residues: CAWSVDPGTGELFF. The CDR3 DNA reads as TGTGCCTGGAGTGTAGACCCGGGGACCGGGGAGCTGTTTTTT.

The V gene is TRBV6-7, the J gene TRBJ2-7; 8 positions match TRBD2. Being an ORF, TRBV6-7 has a function that is uncertain. V lost 0 bases and J lost 4; bases outside the gene matches: 8. The CDR3 is 16 residues long. The CDR3 spells CASSYSFSGERYEQYF. The CDR3, as DNA: TGTGCCAGCAGTTACTCCTTTAGCGGGGAGAGGTACGAGCAGTACTTC.

The chain recombines TRBV11-2 with TRBJ2-5; the match to TRBD2 covers 15 bases. This CDR3 spans 18 amino acids. Germline trimming cut 5 bases from V and 4 bases from J; bases unmatched to any gene: 11. CDR1 SGHAT and CDR2 FQNNGV come from the germline V gene. The CDR3 protein is CASSPGLAGGPGGETQYF. CDR3 in DNA: TGTGCCAGCAGCCCAGGACTAGCGGGGGGGCCAGGGGGAGAGACCCAGTACTTC.

V usage is TRBV5-1 and J usage is TRBJ1-6; TRBD1 might be the D (5 bases). CDR1 is SGHRS and CDR2 is YFSETQ in the germline V gene. Trimming removed 1 base from V and 7 bases from J, with 9 bases in between. CDR3 length: 14 residues. CDR3 DNA sequence: TGCGCCAGCAGCTTGACAGGCGAGAATTCACCCCTCCACTTT. This gives the protein CASSLTGENSPLHF.

The rearrangement links TRBV7-9 to TRBJ2-7; D is possibly TRBD2 (5 bases). The V gene's germline CDR1 is SEHNR and CDR2 FQNEAQ (reference sequence). Trimming removed 2 bases from V and 6 bases from J, with 14 bases in between. This CDR3 has 14 amino acids. The CDR3 sequence is CASSLISRGSEQYF. For the CDR3, the DNA is TGTGCCAGCAGCTTAATCAGTCGGGGATCCGAGCAGTACTTC. The entire variable domain, with the rest obtained from reference TRBV7-9 and TRBJ2-7, is as follows: DTGVSQNPRHKITKRGQNVTFRCDPISEHNRLYWYRQTLGQGPEFLTYFQNEAQLEKSRLLSDRFSAERPKGSFSTLEIQRTEQGDSAMYLCASSLISRGSEQYFGPGTRLTVT.

The J gene is TRBJ1-1, the V gene TRBV6-1; 8 bases line up with TRBD1. The germline V gene encodes CDR1 MNHNS and CDR2 SASEGT. The CDR3 has 14 amino acids. Losses at the gene ends were 7 bases for V and 1 base for J; bases not matched to a gene: 5. The CDR3, as DNA: TGTGCCAGCACCCCGACAGGGGCGAACACTGAAGCTTTCTTT. This translates into CASTPTGANTEAFF.

The sample holds one count of this clone. This chain uses TRBV2 with TRBJ1-2, with D possibly matching TRBD1 (6 bases). The CDR3 length is 13 residues. V was cut by 5 bases and J by 5 bases, with 12 bases left in between. Germline V gene data show CDR1 as SNHLY and CDR2 as FYNNEI. DNA of the CDR3: TGTGCCAGCAGTCCGACAGGCCTTTATGGCTACACCTTC. Translated, it gives CASSPTGLYGYTF.

The V gene is TRBV28, the J gene TRBJ2-7; D ambiguous. There are 12 residues in the CDR3. Trimming took off 2 bases at V and 2 bases at J, with 4 bases between the two ends. From germline, CDR1 is MDHEN and CDR2 SYDVKM. The CDR3 region is CASSLTTYEQYF. The CDR3 DNA reads as TGTGCCAGCAGTTTAACCACCTACGAGCAGTACTTC.

The chain joins TRBV4-1 to TRBJ1-2, with D tentatively TRBD1 (5 bases). V was shortened by 6 bases and J by 3 bases, with 11 bases between the two germline ends. The CDR3 length is 13 residues. The V gene's germline CDR1 is MGHRA and CDR2 YSYEKL. In DNA form, the CDR3 reads TGCGCCAGCAGGACAGTGGAGGACTATGGCTACACCTTC. Amino acid sequence: CASRTVEDYGYTF.